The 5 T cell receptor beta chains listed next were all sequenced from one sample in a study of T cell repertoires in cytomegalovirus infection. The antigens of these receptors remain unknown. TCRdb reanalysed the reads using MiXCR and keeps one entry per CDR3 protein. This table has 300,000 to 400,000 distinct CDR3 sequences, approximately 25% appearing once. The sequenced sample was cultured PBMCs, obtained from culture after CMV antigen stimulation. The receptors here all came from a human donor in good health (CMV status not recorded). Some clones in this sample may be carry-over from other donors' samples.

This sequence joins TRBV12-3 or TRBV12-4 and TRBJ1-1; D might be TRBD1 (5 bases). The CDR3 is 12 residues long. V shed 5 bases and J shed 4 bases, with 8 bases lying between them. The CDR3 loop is CASSRRVTEAFF. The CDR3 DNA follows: TGTGCCAGCAGTCGCAGGGTCACTGAAGCTTTCTTT.

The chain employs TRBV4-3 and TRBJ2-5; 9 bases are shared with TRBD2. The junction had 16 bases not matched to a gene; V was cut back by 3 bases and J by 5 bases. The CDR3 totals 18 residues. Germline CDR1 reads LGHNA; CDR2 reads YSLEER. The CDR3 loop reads CASSQLTGAGGPGETQYF. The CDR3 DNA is TGCGCCAGCAGCCAGCTGACGGGGGCGGGAGGGCCGGGGGAGACCCAGTACTTC.

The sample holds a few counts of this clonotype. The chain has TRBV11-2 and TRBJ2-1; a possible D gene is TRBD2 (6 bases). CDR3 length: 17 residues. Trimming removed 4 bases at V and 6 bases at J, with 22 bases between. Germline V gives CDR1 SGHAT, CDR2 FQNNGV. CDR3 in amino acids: CASSSQKTGVVGNEQFF. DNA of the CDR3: TGTGCCAGCAGCTCTCAGAAAACGGGAGTAGTGGGCAATGAGCAGTTCTTC.

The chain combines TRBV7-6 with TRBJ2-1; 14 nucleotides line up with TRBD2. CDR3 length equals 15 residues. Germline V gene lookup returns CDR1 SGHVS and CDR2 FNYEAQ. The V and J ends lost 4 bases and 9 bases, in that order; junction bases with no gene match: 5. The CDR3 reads CASSWGTSGSFEQFF. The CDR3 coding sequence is TGTGCCAGCAGCTGGGGGACTAGCGGGAGTTTTGAGCAGTTCTTC.

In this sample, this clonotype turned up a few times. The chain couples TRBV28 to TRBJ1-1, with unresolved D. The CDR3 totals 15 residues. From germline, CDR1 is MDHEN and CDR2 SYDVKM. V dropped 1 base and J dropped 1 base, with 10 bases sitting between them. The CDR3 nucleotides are TGTGCCAGCAGTTTATACCCCAGTGGGAACACTGAAGCTTTCTTT. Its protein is CASSLYPSGNTEAFF.